These T cell receptor beta chains were read from a single sample in a study of sequential checkpoint blockade in melanoma. Generated by immunoSEQ multiplex PCR, the TCRdb table keeps only in-frame clones and is missing some. The sample carries about 2,700 clones, roughly a fifth recorded once. The input for sequencing was tumor tissue (inferred from file names), taken from a patient given nivolumab and ipilimumab in sequence. These TCRs come from a human patient with melanoma. Some clones in this sample may be carry-over from other donors' samples. Each CDR3 is given with its conserved first and last residue. The D gene is left open where the match is weak. Clone size is not always given. Where it is, it says once, few, many or a class for expanded clones.

clone size,D gene,J gene,V gene,CDR3 DNA,CDR3 protein
.,.,TRBJ2-1,TRBV28,TGTGCCAGCAGCAGCCTGGGCTCCTACAATGAGCAGTTCTTC,CASSSLGSYNEQFF
.,TRBD1,TRBJ1-1,TRBV5-1,TGCGCCAGCAGCGGGCGACAGGGGCTGAACACTGAAGCTTTCTTT,CASSGRQGLNTEAFF
few,TRBD2,TRBJ2-3,TRBV9,TGTGCCAGCAGCCCACGGGAGGGTACGCAGTATTTT,CASSPREGTQYF
few,TRBD2,TRBJ2-2,TRBV29-1,TGCAGCGTGACGGGACTAGCGGACACCGGGGAGCTGTTTTTT,CSVTGLADTGELFF
.,.,TRBJ1-4,TRBV9,TGTGCCAGCAGCGTAGGAGTGAGGGGATACGCTAATGAAAAACTGTTTTTT,CASSVGVRGYANEKLFF
few,TRBD1,TRBJ2-5,TRBV18,TGTGCCAGCTCACACCTCGGGACAGTGCAAGAGACCCAGTACTTC,CASSHLGTVQETQYF
few,.,TRBJ2-7,TRBV5-1,TGCGCCAGCAGCTTGCTCCAGCAGACCTCCTACGAGCAGTACTTC,CASSLLQQTSYEQYF
.,.,TRBJ1-1,TRBV5-1,TGCGCCAGCAGCTTGGGAGACAGGAACACTGAAGCTTTCTTT,CASSLGDRNTEAFF
.,.,TRBJ2-3,TRBV19,TGTGCCAGTAGTAGACCGAGCACAGATACGCAGTATTTT,CASSRPSTDTQYF
.,.,TRBJ1-1,TRBV6-8,TGTGCCAGCAGTTATTACGGTTACACTGAAGCTTTCTTT,CASSYYGYTEAFF
many,.,TRBJ1-2,TRBV11-3,TGTGCCAGCAGCTTAGATGGGGGCGCGGTGGGCTACACCTTC,CASSLDGGAVGYTF
.,TRBD1,TRBJ1-6,TRBV29-1,TGCAGCGTTGCGGGGACAGGGGGTTCACCCCTCCACTTT,CSVAGTGGSPLHF
.,.,TRBJ1-2,TRBV6-8,TGTGCCAGCAGTTGGACACAGCTGGGAGCTAACTATGGCTACACCTTC,CASSWTQLGANYGYTF
.,.,TRBJ1-6,TRBV5-1,TGCGCCAGCAGCAGCCAGACCCAGGGGAGTGGGACACCCCTCCACTTT,CASSSQTQGSGTPLHF
.,.,TRBJ2-7,TRBV19,TGTGCCAGTAGTATCACCCCATCCTACGAGCAGTACTTC,CASSITPSYEQYF
many,.,TRBJ2-7,TRBV7-7,TGTGCCAGCAGCTTAGATTCAGGGCAGACCTACGAGCAGTACTTC,CASSLDSGQTYEQYF
.,TRBD1,TRBJ2-3,TRBV19,TGTGCCAGTAGTTCGCGCGGACAGGGGCTGAGCACAGATACGCAGTATTTT,CASSSRGQGLSTDTQYF
.,.,TRBJ1-2,TRBV29-1,TGCAGCTCTCTCTCCAGGGGCCTCTATGGCTACACCTTC,CSSLSRGLYGYTF
.,TRBD1,TRBJ2-5,TRBV11-3,TGTGCCAGCAGCCGGGGACAGGGGGCGAAAGAGACCCAGTACTTC,CASSRGQGAKETQYF
.,TRBD1,TRBJ1-3,TRBV5-1,TGCGCCAGCAGCTTGGGGACAGGGCAAGGAACTGGAAACACCATATATTTT,CASSLGTGQGTGNTIYF
.,.,TRBJ2-2,TRBV5-1,TGCGCCAGCAGCCCTAAGGGACTTTCAAACACCGGGGAGCTGTTTTTT,CASSPKGLSNTGELFF
many,.,TRBJ2-1,TRBV11-3,TGTGCCAGCAGCTTAGTTCCGGGACGTTACAATGAGCAGTTCTTC,CASSLVPGRYNEQFF
.,.,TRBJ2-3,TRBV19,TGTGCCAGTACTCCCCCCGGGGGCTTTTGGACAGATACGCAGTATTTT,CASTPPGGFWTDTQYF
.,TRBD1,TRBJ1-2,TRBV28,TGTGCCAGCAGTCCTGGGACAGCCGCTAACTATGGCTACACCTTC,CASSPGTAANYGYTF
.,.,TRBJ1-1,TRBV19,TGTGCCAGTAGGTCACAGAGCCTGAACACTGAAGCTTTCTTT,CASRSQSLNTEAFF
.,TRBD1,TRBJ2-7,TRBV5-1,TGCGCCAGCAGCTTGGGGGGACAGACCTACGAGCAGTACTTC,CASSLGGQTYEQYF
once,.,TRBJ1-1,TRBV18,TGTGCCAGCTCCGAGCAGGGTACGGCTAAGGCTGAAGCTTTCTTT,CASSEQGTAKAEAFF
few,TRBD2,TRBJ2-5,TRBV5-1,TGCGCCAGCAGCGTGGGACTAGCGGGGGGGTGGAGGCAACAAGAGTCCCAGTACTTC,CASSVGLAGGWRQQESQYF
few,TRBD2,TRBJ2-1,TRBV11-3,TGTGCCAGCAGCTTCCTAGCGGGGGGCCGGAATGAGCAGTTCTTC,CASSFLAGGRNEQFF
.,.,TRBJ1-2,TRBV19,TGTGCCAGTAGTCCAGCGCAGGGATTAAACTATGGCTACACCTTC,CASSPAQGLNYGYTF
.,.,TRBJ1-1,TRBV25-1,TGTGCCAGCAGCACGGGGGACACTGAAGCTTTCTTT,CASSTGDTEAFF
few,.,TRBJ2-7,TRBV6-8,TGTGCCAGCACCACTCGGGCTTTTCTCTACGAGCAGTACTTC,CASTTRAFLYEQYF
many,.,TRBJ2-7,TRBV6-8,TGTGCCAGCAGTCCCTTTGGCTACGAGCAGTACTTC,CASSPFGYEQYF
many,TRBD1,TRBJ2-5,TRBV11-3,TGTGCCAGCAGCTTAATGACAGGGTCTCAAGAGACCCAGTACTTC,CASSLMTGSQETQYF
.,TRBD1,TRBJ1-5,TRBV19,TGTGCCAGTAATACCGGGACAGCCCCCAATCAGCCCCAGCATTTT,CASNTGTAPNQPQHF
medium-sized,.,TRBJ1-5,TRBV6-8,TGTGCCAGCAGTGAGGACGCTGGGCTAGGGCCCCAGCATTTT,CASSEDAGLGPQHF
few,.,TRBJ1-5,TRBV6-8,TGTGCCAGCAGTTTACTTTCAGGGGATCAGCCCCAGCATTTT,CASSLLSGDQPQHF
few,TRBD2,TRBJ2-4,TRBV11-3,TGTGCCAGCAGCTTGACTAGCGGGGGGGACATTCAGTACTTC,CASSLTSGGDIQYF
few,.,TRBJ1-2,TRBV30,TGTGCCTGGAGTCCTAGCAGGTTTAACTATGGCTACACCTTC,CAWSPSRFNYGYTF
many,.,TRBJ2-2,TRBV9,TGTGCCAGCAGCCCCAGCCCCTGGGGGGCGATCGGGGAGCTGTTTTTT,CASSPSPWGAIGELFF
.,TRBD2,TRBJ2-7,TRBV7-6,TGTGCCAGCAGCTTAACGGGACTAGCGGGGGGGCCGGTCCACGAGCAGTACTTC,CASSLTGLAGGPVHEQYF
.,TRBD2,TRBJ2-1,TRBV30,TGTGCCTCTAGCGGGGGGCAGGGTAGTGAGCAGTTCTTC,CASSGGQGSEQFF
.,TRBD2,TRBJ2-3,TRBV5-1,TGCGCCAGCAGCTTGGAACCGCTAGCGGGGAGAATAGATACGCAGTATTTT,CASSLEPLAGRIDTQYF
.,.,TRBJ1-6,TRBV28,TGTGCCAGCAGCGCGGGGCAGGGTCTCTATAATTCACCCCTCCACTTT,CASSAGQGLYNSPLHF
.,.,TRBJ1-5,TRBV28,TGTGCCAGCACGGGAGGACGTTTCAATCAGCCCCAGCATTTT,CASTGGRFNQPQHF
many,.,TRBJ2-7,TRBV11-3,TGTGCCAGCAGCTTAAGTACTGGGCAGCGCCTCGAGCAGTACTTC,CASSLSTGQRLEQYF
.,TRBD2,TRBJ2-3,TRBV6-8,TGTGCCAGCAGTTTTAGCGGGGGCGGGGGACGGGATACGCAGTATTTT,CASSFSGGGGRDTQYF
many,.,TRBJ1-1,TRBV11-3,TGTGCCAGCAGCCCGGGCGGACCAAAGAACACTGAAGCTTTCTTT,CASSPGGPKNTEAFF
medium-sized,.,TRBJ2-2,TRBV11-3,TGTGCCAGCAGCTTAATCCAGGGCACCGGGGAGCTGTTTTTT,CASSLIQGTGELFF
once,TRBD1,TRBJ2-7,TRBV18,TGTGCCAGCTCACCACCGAGAACAGGGGTCCACGAGCAGTACTTC,CASSPPRTGVHEQYF